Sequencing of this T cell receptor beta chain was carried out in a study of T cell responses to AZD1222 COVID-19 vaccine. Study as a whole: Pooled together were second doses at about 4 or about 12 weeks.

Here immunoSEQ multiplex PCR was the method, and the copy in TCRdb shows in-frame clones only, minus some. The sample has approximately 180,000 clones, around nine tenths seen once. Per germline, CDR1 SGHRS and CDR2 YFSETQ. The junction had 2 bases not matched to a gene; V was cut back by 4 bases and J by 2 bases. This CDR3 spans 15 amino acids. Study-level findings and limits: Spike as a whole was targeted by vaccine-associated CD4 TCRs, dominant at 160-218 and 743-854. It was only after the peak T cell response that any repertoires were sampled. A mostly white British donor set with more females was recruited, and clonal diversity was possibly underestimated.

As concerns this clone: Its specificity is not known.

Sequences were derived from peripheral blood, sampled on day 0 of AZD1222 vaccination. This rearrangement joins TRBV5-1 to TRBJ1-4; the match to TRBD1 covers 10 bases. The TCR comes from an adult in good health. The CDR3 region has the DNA TGCGCCAGCAGCGGACAGGGGGACACTAATGAAAAACTGTTTTTT. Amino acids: CASSGQGDTNEKLFF.